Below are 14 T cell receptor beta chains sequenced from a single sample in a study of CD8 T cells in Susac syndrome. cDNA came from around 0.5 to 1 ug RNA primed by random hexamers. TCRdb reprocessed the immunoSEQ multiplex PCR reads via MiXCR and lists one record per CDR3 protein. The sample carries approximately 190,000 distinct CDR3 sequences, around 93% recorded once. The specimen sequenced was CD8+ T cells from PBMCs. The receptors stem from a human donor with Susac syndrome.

The CDR3 nucleotides read TGTGCCAGCTGCCTCTTCGGGGATCCTTCTGGCTACACCTTC. Translation gives CASCLFGDPSGYTF. This chain connects TRBV12-3 or TRBV12-4 to TRBJ1-2; no clear D. V dropped 8 bases and J dropped 7 bases, with 20 bases sitting between them. The CDR3 runs 14 residues.

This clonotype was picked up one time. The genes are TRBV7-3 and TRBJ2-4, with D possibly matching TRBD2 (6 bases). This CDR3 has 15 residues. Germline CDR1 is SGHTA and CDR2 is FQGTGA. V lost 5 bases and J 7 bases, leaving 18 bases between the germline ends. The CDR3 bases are TGTGCCAGCAGCCAGCGGGTGCAGGGCAAGAACATTCAGTACTTC. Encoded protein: CASSQRVQGKNIQYF.

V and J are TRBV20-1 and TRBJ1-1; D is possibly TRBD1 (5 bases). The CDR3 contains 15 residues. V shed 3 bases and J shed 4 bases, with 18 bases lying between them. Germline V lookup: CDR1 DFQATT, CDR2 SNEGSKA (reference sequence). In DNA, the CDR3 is TGCAGTGCTAGTAATCGCGGGGCCTGGAGCACTGAAGCTTTCTTT. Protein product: CSASNRGAWSTEAFF.

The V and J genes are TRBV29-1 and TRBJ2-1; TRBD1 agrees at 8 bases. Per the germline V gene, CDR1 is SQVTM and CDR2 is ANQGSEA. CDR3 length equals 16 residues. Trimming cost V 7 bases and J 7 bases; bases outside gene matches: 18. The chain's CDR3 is CSGLGQDRELKNEQFF. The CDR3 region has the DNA TGCAGCGGCCTAGGTCAGGACAGGGAATTAAAGAATGAGCAGTTCTTC.

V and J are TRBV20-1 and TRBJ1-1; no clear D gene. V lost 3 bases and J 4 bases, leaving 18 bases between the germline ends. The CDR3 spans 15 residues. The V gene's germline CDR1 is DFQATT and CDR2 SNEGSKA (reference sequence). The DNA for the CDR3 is TGCAGTGCTAGCCGAGATGAAGTTTCCGTCACTGAAGCTTTCTTT. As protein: CSASRDEVSVTEAFF.

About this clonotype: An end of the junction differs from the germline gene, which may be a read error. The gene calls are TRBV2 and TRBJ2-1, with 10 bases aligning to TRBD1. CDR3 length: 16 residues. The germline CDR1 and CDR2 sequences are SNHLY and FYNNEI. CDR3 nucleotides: TGTGCCAGCAGGGAAGCCGGGACAGGGGCATACAATGAGCAGTTCTTC. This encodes CASREAGTGAYNEQFF.

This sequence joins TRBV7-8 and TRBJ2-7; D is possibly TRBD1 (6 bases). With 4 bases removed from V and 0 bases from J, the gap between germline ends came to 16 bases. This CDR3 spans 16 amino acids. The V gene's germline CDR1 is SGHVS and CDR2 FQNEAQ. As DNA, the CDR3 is TGTGCCAGCAGCTCCCGTTCCGGGGACAACTCCTACGAGCAGTACTTC. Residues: CASSSRSGDNSYEQYF.

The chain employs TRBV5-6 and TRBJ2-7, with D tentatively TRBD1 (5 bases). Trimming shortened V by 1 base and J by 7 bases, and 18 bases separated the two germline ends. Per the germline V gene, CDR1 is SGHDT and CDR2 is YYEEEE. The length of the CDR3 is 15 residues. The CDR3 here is CASSLLGQGVTEQYF. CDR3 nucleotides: TGTGCCAGCAGCTTGCTCGGACAAGGGGTTACAGAGCAGTACTTC.

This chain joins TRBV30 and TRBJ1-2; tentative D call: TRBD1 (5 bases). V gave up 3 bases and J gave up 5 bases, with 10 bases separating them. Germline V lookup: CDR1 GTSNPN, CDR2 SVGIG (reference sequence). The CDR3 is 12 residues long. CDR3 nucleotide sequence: TGTGCCTGGAGAGGTGGGGGGTATGGCTACACCTTC. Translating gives CAWRGGGYGYTF.

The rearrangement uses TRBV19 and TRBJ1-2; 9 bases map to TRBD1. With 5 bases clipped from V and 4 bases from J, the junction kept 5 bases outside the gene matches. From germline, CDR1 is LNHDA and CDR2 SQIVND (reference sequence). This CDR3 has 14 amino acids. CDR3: CASSSGQGSYGYTF. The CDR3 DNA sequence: TGTGCCAGTAGTTCCGGACAGGGGAGCTATGGCTACACCTTC.

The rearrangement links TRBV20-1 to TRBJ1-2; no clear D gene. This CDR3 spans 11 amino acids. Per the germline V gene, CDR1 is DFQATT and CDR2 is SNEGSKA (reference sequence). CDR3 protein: CTAWGGYGYTF. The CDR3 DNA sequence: TGCACCGCATGGGGAGGGTATGGCTACACCTTC.

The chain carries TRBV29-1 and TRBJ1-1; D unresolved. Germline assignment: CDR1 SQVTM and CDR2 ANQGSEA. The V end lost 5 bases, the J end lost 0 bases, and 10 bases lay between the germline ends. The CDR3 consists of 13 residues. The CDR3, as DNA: TGCAGCGTTTTTCGCAGGTTGAACACTGAAGCTTTCTTT. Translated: CSVFRRLNTEAFF.

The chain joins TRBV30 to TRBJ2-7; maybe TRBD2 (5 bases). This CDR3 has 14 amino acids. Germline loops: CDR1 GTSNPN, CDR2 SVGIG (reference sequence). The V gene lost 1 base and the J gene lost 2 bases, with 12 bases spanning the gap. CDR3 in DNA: TGTGCCTGGAGTGGGGCGGGCTTTGCCTACGAGCAGTACTTC. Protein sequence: CAWSGAGFAYEQYF. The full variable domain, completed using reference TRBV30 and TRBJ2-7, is SQTIHQWPATLVQPVGSPLSLECTVEGTSNPNLYWYRQAAGRGLQLLFYSVGIGQISSEVPQNLSASRPQDRQFILSSKKLLLSDSGFYLCAWSGAGFAYEQYFGPGTRLTVT.

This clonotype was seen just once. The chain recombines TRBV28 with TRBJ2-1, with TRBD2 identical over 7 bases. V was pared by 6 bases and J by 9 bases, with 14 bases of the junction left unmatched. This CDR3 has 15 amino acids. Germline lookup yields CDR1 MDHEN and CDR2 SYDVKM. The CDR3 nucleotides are TGTGCCAGCAGCTCCAAGCGGGGCCACTCGGCTGAGCAGTTCTTC. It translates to CASSSKRGHSAEQFF.